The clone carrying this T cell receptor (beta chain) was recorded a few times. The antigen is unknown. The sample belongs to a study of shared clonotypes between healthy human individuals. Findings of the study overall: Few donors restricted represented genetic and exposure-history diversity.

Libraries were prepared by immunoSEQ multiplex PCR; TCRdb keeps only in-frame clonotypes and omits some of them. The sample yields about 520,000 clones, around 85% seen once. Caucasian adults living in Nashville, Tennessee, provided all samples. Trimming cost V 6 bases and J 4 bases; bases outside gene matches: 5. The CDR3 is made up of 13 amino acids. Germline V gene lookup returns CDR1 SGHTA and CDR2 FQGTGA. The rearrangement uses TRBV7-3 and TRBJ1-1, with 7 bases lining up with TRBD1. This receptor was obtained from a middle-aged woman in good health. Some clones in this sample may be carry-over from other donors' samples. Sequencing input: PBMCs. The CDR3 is CASSLGQFTEAFF. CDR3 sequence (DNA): TGTGCCAGCAGTCTGGGACAGTTCACTGAAGCTTTCTTT.